A selection of T cell receptor beta chains follows, all from one sample in a study of response to subunit inactivated influenza vaccine. TCRdb analysed the RT-PCR reads with MiXCR anew, one entry per CDR3 protein. Of around 520,000 distinct CDR3 sequences listed, about 11% were seen once; the top ten hold around 9.6%. The specimen comprised PBMCs from blood, sampled on the day of vaccination. The receptor set was obtained from a man aged 50-59 years who received an inactivated influenza vaccine. Both conserved end residues are part of each CDR3. The order of the fields is CDR3 length, D gene, clone size, J gene, V gene, CDR3 protein, CDR3 DNA. D genes are given only for firm matches. The size field is filled for only some rows; it gives once, few, many or a size class.

12 | - | few | TRBJ2-7 | TRBV7-2 | CASSLSPREQYF | TGTGCCAGCAGCTTAAGCCCTCGAGAGCAGTACTTC
14 | - | few | TRBJ2-5 | TRBV5-1 | CASSFFRNQETQYF | TGCGCCAGCTCCTTTTTCAGGAATCAAGAGACCCAGTACTTC
16 | TRBD2 | - | TRBJ2-3 | TRBV5-1 | CASSLEVAGETDTQYF | TGCGCCAGCAGCTTGGAGGTAGCGGGAGAGACAGATACGCAGTATTTT
15 | TRBD2 | - | TRBJ2-1 | TRBV7-6 | CASSVGAGGPYEQFF | TGTGCCAGCAGTGTTGGAGCGGGAGGGCCATATGAGCAGTTCTTC
12 | - | few | TRBJ2-7 | TRBV7-9 | CASSSGYSGQYF | TGTGCCAGCAGCTCCGGATACTCGGGGCAGTACTTC
16 | TRBD2 | many | TRBJ2-3 | TRBV7-2 | CASSPGLAGVADTQYF | TGTGCCAGCAGCCCTGGACTAGCGGGAGTGGCAGATACGCAGTATTTT
14 | TRBD2 | - | TRBJ2-5 | TRBV20-1 | CSASIWTSEETQYF | TGCAGTGCTAGTATTTGGACTAGCGAGGAGACCCAGTACTTC
12 | - | many | TRBJ2-5 | TRBV12-3/TRBV12-4 | CASRGGTETQYF | TGTGCCAGCAGGGGGGGTACGGAGACCCAGTACTTC
17 | - | - | TRBJ2-1 | TRBV11-2 | CASSGLGGYEPYNEQFF | TGTGCCAGCTCGGGGCTCGGAGGTTATGAGCCCTACAATGAGCAGTTCTTC
13 | TRBD1 | - | TRBJ1-1 | TRBV20-1 | CSAPDRGDTEAFF | TGCAGTGCCCCGGACAGGGGGGACACTGAAGCTTTCTTT
18 | TRBD2 | - | TRBJ2-1 | TRBV25-1 | CASSEFTSEGSSYNEQFF | TGTGCCAGCAGTGAATTCACTAGCGAAGGCTCTTCCTACAATGAGCAGTTCTTC
14 | TRBD1 | few | TRBJ2-1 | TRBV20-1 | CSATDRAVGDEQFF | TGCAGTGCTACCGACAGGGCGGTGGGCGATGAGCAGTTCTTC
14 | - | few | TRBJ2-3 | TRBV6-2/TRBV6-3 | CASSYVFGTSTQYF | TGTGCCAGCAGTTACGTTTTTGGTACTAGTACGCAGTATTTT
13 | - | few | TRBJ1-2 | TRBV20-1 | CSAREAREDGYTF | TGCAGTGCTAGAGAGGCAAGGGAAGACGGCTACACCTTC
15 | - | - | TRBJ2-3 | TRBV9 | CASSVGGRNTDTQYF | TGTGCCAGCAGCGTTGGGGGGCGAAACACAGATACGCAGTATTTT
15 | - | many | TRBJ2-3 | TRBV15 | CATSKRGLADDTQYF | TGTGCCACCAGCAAGAGAGGGCTAGCAGATGATACGCAGTATTTT
17 | - | - | TRBJ2-5 | TRBV7-2 | CASSPALGPGSSETQYF | TGTGCCAGCAGCCCGGCTTTAGGACCTGGCTCTTCCGAGACCCAGTACTTC
13 | - | few | TRBJ2-3 | TRBV29-1 | CSVSGRTTDTQYF | TGCAGCGTAAGCGGACGGACCACAGATACGCAGTATTTT
14 | TRBD1 | - | TRBJ2-7 | TRBV5-1 | CASSIITGGYEQYF | TGCGCCAGCAGCATCATTACAGGGGGCTACGAGCAGTACTTC
17 | TRBD2 | - | TRBJ2-2 | TRBV7-2 | CASSLVRLAGTAGELFF | TGTGCCAGCAGCTTAGTGCGGCTAGCGGGAACCGCCGGGGAGCTGTTTTTT
13 | TRBD1 | - | TRBJ2-7 | TRBV20-1 | CSASSRGSYEQYF | TGCAGTGCTAGTTCCAGGGGGTCCTACGAGCAGTACTTC
15 | - | few | TRBJ1-4 | TRBV4-1 | CASSQDRLSWEKLFF | TGCGCCAGCAGCCAAGACAGGCTGTCGTGGGAAAAACTGTTTTTT
15 | - | many | TRBJ2-1 | TRBV5-1 | CASSLSRTLYNEQFF | TGCGCCAGCAGCTTGAGCAGAACCCTTTACAATGAGCAGTTCTTC
12 | - | few | TRBJ2-1 | TRBV29-1 | CSVEDLGYEQFF | TGCAGCGTTGAAGATCTGGGGTATGAGCAGTTCTTC
14 | - | many | TRBJ2-5 | TRBV5-1 | CASSPPGYEETQYF | TGCGCCAGCAGCCCCCCCGGGTACGAAGAGACCCAGTACTTC
14 | - | - | TRBJ2-3 | TRBV5-6 | CASRLRGGTDTQYF | TGTGCCAGCCGGCTACGCGGAGGCACAGATACGCAGTATTTT
17 | TRBD1 | - | TRBJ2-5 | TRBV29-1 | CSVEDPRQGADGETQYF | TGCAGCGTTGAAGATCCAAGACAGGGGGCGGATGGAGAGACCCAGTACTTC
14 | TRBD2 | - | TRBJ2-7 | TRBV7-7 | CAGLAGISWDEQYF | TGTGCCGGACTAGCGGGAATAAGTTGGGACGAGCAGTACTTC
19 | - | many | TRBJ2-7 | TRBV21-1 | CASSKVPLPSGSPTDEQYF | TGTGCCAGCAGCAAAGTGCCCTTACCTAGCGGGAGTCCAACCGACGAGCAGTACTTC
14 | - | many | TRBJ1-5 | TRBV13 | CASSRGGSNQPQHF | TGTGCCAGCAGCCGAGGGGGTAGCAATCAGCCCCAGCATTTT
14 | - | few | TRBJ2-3 | TRBV20-1 | CSGHGTPITDTQYF | TGCAGTGGGCACGGGACTCCTATCACAGATACGCAGTATTTT
15 | - | - | TRBJ2-1 | TRBV5-1 | CASSLWISSYNEQFF | TGCGCCAGCAGCTTGTGGATAAGCTCCTACAATGAGCAGTTCTTC
14 | - | - | TRBJ2-2 | TRBV9 | CASSEVANTGELFF | TGTGCCAGCAGCGAGGTCGCGAACACCGGGGAGCTGTTTTTT
12 | - | - | TRBJ2-1 | TRBV29-1 | CSVGRHNNEQFF | TGCAGCGTTGGGAGACACAACAATGAGCAGTTCTTC
13 | TRBD1 | few | TRBJ1-2 | TRBV20-1 | CSAPGTGRNGYTF | TGCAGTGCTCCTGGGACAGGGCGGAATGGCTACACCTTC
16 | - | - | TRBJ2-3 | TRBV15 | CATSSPRTLSTDTQYF | TGTGCCACCAGCAGCCCCAGGACTCTCAGCACAGATACGCAGTATTTT
15 | TRBD2 | - | TRBJ2-7 | TRBV20-1 | CSAEITGLGAYEQYF | TGCAGTGCTGAAATTACGGGACTAGGAGCCTACGAGCAGTACTTC
14 | TRBD2 | - | TRBJ2-1 | TRBV11-2 | CASRQLSGRPEQFF | TGTGCCAGCAGACAACTCTCCGGGAGGCCTGAGCAGTTCTTC
19 | - | few | TRBJ2-2 | TRBV5-1 | CASSLAQAGQGTNTGELFF | TGCGCCAGCAGCTTGGCGCAGGCGGGGCAGGGGACTAACACCGGGGAGCTGTTTTTT
14 | - | many | TRBJ2-3 | TRBV5-1 | CASSLTPWADTQYF | TGCGCCAGCAGCTTAACTCCCTGGGCAGATACGCAGTATTTT
14 | TRBD1 | many | TRBJ2-7 | TRBV6-1 | CASMGTGGSYEQYF | TGTGCCAGCATGGGGACAGGGGGATCCTACGAGCAGTACTTC
17 | TRBD2 | few | TRBJ2-4 | TRBV6-5 | CASSYSGGAASKNIQYF | TGTGCCAGCAGTTACTCCGGGGGGGCGGCTTCAAAAAACATTCAGTACTTC
17 | TRBD1 | few | TRBJ1-4 | TRBV7-9 | CASSLVGTGGANEKLFF | TGTGCCAGCAGCTTAGTCGGGACAGGGGGTGCTAATGAAAAACTGTTTTTT
15 | - | - | TRBJ2-2 | TRBV5-1 | CASKVALANTGELFF | TGCGCCAGCAAAGTGGCGCTCGCGAACACCGGGGAGCTGTTTTTT
17 | TRBD2 | few | TRBJ2-1 | TRBV24-1 | CATSDGIAGDQLNEQFF | TGTGCCACCAGTGATGGGATAGCGGGAGACCAACTCAATGAGCAGTTCTTC
16 | - | many | TRBJ2-1 | TRBV27 | CASSLLVGRSYNEQFF | TGTGCCAGCAGTTTGTTGGTTGGAAGGTCCTACAATGAGCAGTTCTTC
16 | TRBD1 | many | TRBJ2-1 | TRBV24-1 | CATSAQSRTGRNEQFF | TGTGCCACCAGTGCCCAATCTCGGACAGGGAGGAATGAGCAGTTCTTC
18 | TRBD2 | - | TRBJ2-7 | TRBV11-2 | CASSLRQSGTKETYEQYF | TGTGCCAGCAGCTTACGGCAATCTGGGACTAAGGAGACCTACGAGCAGTACTTC
12 | - | many | TRBJ2-7 | TRBV5-1 | CASSFDKYEQYF | TGCGCCAGCAGCTTCGACAAGTACGAGCAGTACTTC